Shown below are 12 T cell receptor beta chains from a single sample sequenced in a study of blood T cell repertoires in COVID-19. Measured with immunoSEQ multiplex PCR; TCRdb has only the in-frame clones, and not every one. Of approximately 170,000 clones in the sample, over 75% are singletons; the top ten hold 6.9%. Sequencing was carried out using peripheral blood. These receptors originate from an elderly man with COVID-19, enrolled during active disease.

The rearrangement uses TRBV2 and TRBJ1-1; TRBD1 might be the D (5 bases). Germline CDR1 is SNHLY and CDR2 is FYNNEI. CDR3 length: 12 amino acids. Deletions cut 3 bases from V and 7 bases from J, with 9 bases between. The CDR3 here is CASSETEDEAFF. CDR3 DNA sequence: TGTGCCAGCAGTGAGACAGAGGATGAAGCTTTCTTT.

The chain has TRBV5-1 and TRBJ2-5; D might be TRBD1 (7 bases). This CDR3 comprises 15 residues. Germline V gives CDR1 SGHRS, CDR2 YFSETQ. V dropped 6 bases and J dropped 2 bases, with 17 bases sitting between them. CDR3 nucleotide sequence: TGCGCCAGCACCGAGGGGGGACAGCTACAAGAGACCCAGTACTTC. It yields the protein CASTEGGQLQETQYF.

About this clone: This same CDR3 is encoded by further DNA sequences in the sample. J is TRBJ2-7 and V is TRBV6-5, with D possibly matching TRBD1 (6 bases). Germline V gene sequence: CDR1 MNHEY, CDR2 SVGAGI. Between the trimmed V and J ends, which lost 0 bases and 6 bases, there was a span of 9 bases. This CDR3 is built from 13 residues. CDR3 in amino acids: CASSYSGRGEQYF. CDR3 nucleotides: TGTGCCAGCAGTTACTCGGGCAGGGGCGAGCAGTACTTC.

V and J are TRBV6-5 and TRBJ1-2; D possibly corresponds to TRBD1 (5 bases). The length of the CDR3 is 14 residues. V dropped 4 bases and J dropped 8 bases, with 17 bases sitting between them. CDR1 is MNHEY, CDR2 SVGAGI, per germline. The CDR3 is CASSSAHPSGGYTF. The CDR3 DNA reads as TGTGCCAGCAGTTCAGCTCATCCTTCAGGGGGCTACACCTTC.

This clone was found a few times. Within the sample, other DNA sequences also encode this same CDR3. The rearrangement uses TRBV4-1 and TRBJ2-3, with D possibly being TRBD2 (6 bases). V lost 1 base, J lost 1 base, and 9 bases lay in between. From germline, CDR1 is MGHRA and CDR2 YSYEKL. CDR3 length: 15 amino acids. The CDR3 sequence is CASSQGGVGTDTQYF. In DNA, the CDR3 is TGCGCCAGCAGCCAAGGGGGGGTCGGCACAGATACGCAGTATTTT.

V is TRBV14 and J is TRBJ1-2; D remains ambiguous. Germline CDR1 SGHDN, CDR2 FVKESK. The CDR3 spans 13 residues. Deletions cut 4 bases from V and 1 base from J, with 7 bases between. CDR3 sequence reads: CASSRELNYGYTF. The CDR3 DNA is TGTGCCAGCAGCCGCGAGCTTAACTATGGCTACACCTTC.

This chain joins TRBV19 and TRBJ1-1, with D uncertain. The V end was cut by 4 bases, the J end by 10 bases, with 10 bases between. In germline, CDR1 is LNHDA, CDR2 SQIVND (reference sequence). The length of the CDR3 is 11 residues. The CDR3 reads CASSTSFGAFF. CDR3 in DNA: TGTGCCAGTAGTACCTCATTCGGAGCTTTCTTT.

This clone was observed a single time. The chain uses TRBV18 and TRBJ2-1; D is ambiguous. The V and J ends lost 2 bases and 7 bases respectively, with 12 bases between them. This CDR3 is built from 14 residues. The germline gives CDR1 KGHSH, CDR2 LQKENI. CDR3 protein: CASSPSSVLNEQFF. The CDR3 nucleotides are TGTGCCAGCTCACCAAGTAGTGTCTTAAATGAGCAGTTCTTC.

The chain uses TRBV19 and TRBJ1-5; TRBD1 agrees at 12 bases. Germline V gives CDR1 LNHDA, CDR2 SQIVND (reference sequence). The CDR3 runs 18 residues. V was pared by 5 bases and J by 3 bases, with 11 bases of the junction left unmatched. CDR3 DNA sequence: TGTGCCAGTAGTGCTCACCGGGACAGGGGGCAGGTCAATCAGCCCCAGCATTTT. It specifies CASSAHRDRGQVNQPQHF.

This clone was seen only once. This sequence joins TRBV16 and TRBJ1-5; 9 nucleotides align to TRBD1. CDR3 length: 16 residues. V was clipped by 0 bases and J by 7 bases; unmatched bases: 7. Germline V CDR1 and CDR2: KGHSY, FQNENV. The CDR3 loop is CASSQSRGQGLQPQHF. The CDR3 DNA is TGTGCCAGCAGCCAATCTAGGGGACAGGGTTTACAGCCCCAGCATTTT.

The chain recombines TRBV11-3 with TRBJ1-1; 8 bases line up with TRBD1. The junction had 14 bases not matched to a gene; V was cut back by 5 bases and J by 3 bases. CDR3 length: 17 residues. Germline loops: CDR1 SGHNT, CDR2 YENEEA. The CDR3 region has the DNA TGTGCCAGCAGCCCTCGGACAGGGTTCCCCCGAGACACTGAAGCTTTCTTT. Translated, it gives CASSPRTGFPRDTEAFF. Variable domain in full (rest from reference TRBV11-3 and TRBJ1-1): EAGVVQSPRYKIIEKKQPVAFWCNPISGHNTLYWYLQNLGQGPELLIRYENEEAVDDSQLPKDRFSAERLKGVDSTLKIQPAELGDSAVYLCASSPRTGFPRDTEAFFGQGTRLTVV.

This clone came up once. This chain links TRBV27 with TRBJ1-1; D uncertain. The V and J ends lost 3 bases and 2 bases respectively, with 7 bases between them. This CDR3 has 13 amino acids. Germline CDR1 reads MNHEY; CDR2 reads SMNVEV (reference sequence). The CDR3 spells CASSLRRNTEAFF. The CDR3 DNA is TGTGCCAGCAGTTTGAGAAGAAACACTGAAGCTTTCTTT.